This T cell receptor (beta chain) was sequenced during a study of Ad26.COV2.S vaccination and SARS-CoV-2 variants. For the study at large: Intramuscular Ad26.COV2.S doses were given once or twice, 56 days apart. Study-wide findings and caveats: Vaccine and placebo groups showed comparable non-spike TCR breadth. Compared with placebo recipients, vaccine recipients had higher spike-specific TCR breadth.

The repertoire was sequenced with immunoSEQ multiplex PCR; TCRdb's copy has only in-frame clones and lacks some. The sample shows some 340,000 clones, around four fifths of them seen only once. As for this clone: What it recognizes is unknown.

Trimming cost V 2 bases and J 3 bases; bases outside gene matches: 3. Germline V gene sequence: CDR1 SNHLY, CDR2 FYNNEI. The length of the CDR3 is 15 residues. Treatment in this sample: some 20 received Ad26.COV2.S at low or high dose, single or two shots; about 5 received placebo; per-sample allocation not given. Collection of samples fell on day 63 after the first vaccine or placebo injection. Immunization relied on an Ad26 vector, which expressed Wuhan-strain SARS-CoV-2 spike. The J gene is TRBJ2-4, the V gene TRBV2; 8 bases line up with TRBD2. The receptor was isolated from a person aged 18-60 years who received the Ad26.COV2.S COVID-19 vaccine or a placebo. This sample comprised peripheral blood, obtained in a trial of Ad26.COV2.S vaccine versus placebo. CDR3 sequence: CASSEPAGDKNIQYF. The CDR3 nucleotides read TGTGCCAGCAGTGAACCAGCGGGGGACAAAAACATTCAGTACTTC.